Presented here are 27 T cell receptor beta chains from one specimen sequenced in a study of a mutant IDH1 vaccine in newly diagnosed glioma. Only in-frame clones appear in the TCRdb table, and some are missing; sequencing was by immunoSEQ multiplex PCR. The repertoire consists of about 60,000 clones, with around 84% occurring once and the leading ten covering less than 4.5%. The time point is: week 35, safety follow-up. A 20-mer mutant IDH1 peptide at 300 ug was injected subcutaneously with topical imiquimod. These receptors lack a known antigen. Sequencing was performed on PBMCs, taken from a glioma patient whose treatment included an IDH1 peptide vaccine. These receptors all stem from a man between 25 and 39 years old with glioma.

The chain's CDR3 is CASSDYRGAGELFF. DNA for the CDR3: TGTGCCAGCAGCGATTACAGGGGGGCCGGGGAGCTGTTTTTT. V gene TRBV5-6 combines with J gene TRBJ2-2, with 8 bases fitting TRBD1. V lost 4 bases to trimming and J lost 6 bases; unmatched junction nucleotides: 5. CDR3 size: 14 residues. Germline CDR1 SGHDT, CDR2 YYEEEE.

The V call is TRBV9, the J call TRBJ1-3; 7 nucleotides match TRBD1. The ends lost 4 bases at V and 0 bases at J; junction bases unmatched: 10. There are 17 residues in the CDR3. Per germline, CDR1 SGDLS and CDR2 YYNGEE. CDR3 nucleotide sequence: TGTGCCAGCAGCTTGCGTGGGACAGCAAACTCTGGAAACACCATATATTTT. This gives the protein CASSLRGTANSGNTIYF.

The V gene is TRBV10-2, the J gene TRBJ2-1; D remains unclear. This CDR3 has 14 residues. V lost 5 bases, J lost 4 bases, and 12 bases lay in between. Germline V gene data show CDR1 as WSHSY and CDR2 as SAAADI. The CDR3 region is CASSSTLAYNEQFF. The CDR3 DNA reads as TGCGCCAGCAGTTCAACACTGGCTTACAATGAGCAGTTCTTC.

The V call is TRBV11-2, the J call TRBJ2-7; 9 bases are a match to TRBD1. This CDR3 has 15 amino acids. Germline CDR1 reads SGHAT; CDR2 reads FQNNGV. V trimming: 4 bases; J trimming: 3 bases; junction bases outside the gene matches: 7. This CDR3 is CASSYGGTGSYEQYF. The CDR3 DNA follows: TGTGCCAGCAGCTACGGGGGGACAGGGAGCTACGAGCAGTACTTC.

The CDR3 loop reads CASSSQGSNEKLFF. In DNA form, the CDR3 reads TGTGCCAGCAGCTCACAGGGTTCCAATGAAAAACTGTTTTTT. The gene calls are TRBV7-9 and TRBJ1-4; maybe TRBD1 (6 bases). V was shortened by 4 bases and J by 5 bases, with 11 bases between the two germline ends. Germline CDR1 SEHNR, CDR2 FQNEAQ (reference sequence). This CDR3 contains 14 residues.

The chain uses TRBV11-2 and TRBJ1-4, with D unclear. Germline V gene sequence: CDR1 SGHAT, CDR2 FQNNGV. CDR3 length equals 18 residues. V lost 5 bases, J lost 0 bases, and 19 bases lay in between. The CDR3 DNA follows: TGTGCCAGCAGCCGAAGGCTCTTAAGAGGTGCAACTAATGAAAAACTGTTTTTT. Its protein is CASSRRLLRGATNEKLFF.

The rearrangement links TRBV7-9 to TRBJ1-3, with D unclear. Trimming pared 6 bases from V and 3 bases from J, leaving 18 bases between. The CDR3 totals 16 residues. CDR1 SEHNR and CDR2 FQNEAQ come from the germline V gene (reference sequence). CDR3 coding DNA: TGTGCCAGCAGGTTGGACTCGGTTGGCGATGGAAACACCATATATTTT. Its protein product is CASRLDSVGDGNTIYF.

The gene calls are TRBV7-9 and TRBJ2-1, with 9 bases matching TRBD2. J gave up 7 bases and V 3 bases, and 7 bases lay outside the gene matches. Germline V gene lookup returns CDR1 SEHNR and CDR2 FQNEAQ (reference sequence). The CDR3 has 15 amino acids. The CDR3 here is CASSLSGGIRNEQFF. In nucleotides, the CDR3 is TGTGCCAGCAGCTTGAGCGGGGGGATTCGGAATGAGCAGTTCTTC.

V and J are TRBV9 and TRBJ2-3; TRBD2 matches at 11 bases. The germline V gene encodes CDR1 SGDLS and CDR2 YYNGEE. The length of the CDR3 is 16 residues. With V trimmed by 3 bases and J by 2 bases, 5 bases remained unmatched. CDR3 in DNA: TGTGCCAGCAGCGCTCTAGCGGGGGGTAACACAGATACGCAGTATTTT. This encodes CASSALAGGNTDTQYF.

This rearrangement joins TRBV5-6 to TRBJ2-1; D ambiguous. CDR3 size: 14 residues. CDR1 and CDR2 from the germline V gene are SGHDT and YYEEEE. The germline V and J ends were trimmed by 1 base and 8 bases, with 13 bases remaining between them. DNA for the CDR3: TGTGCCAGCAGCTTGTCGGTGCCCCCGGATGAGCAGTTCTTC. Translated, it gives CASSLSVPPDEQFF.

V and J are TRBV6-6 and TRBJ2-3; tentatively, D is TRBD1 (5 bases). The CDR3 extends over 15 amino acids. Trimming pared 6 bases from V and 4 bases from J, leaving 17 bases between. Germline values: CDR1 MNHNY, CDR2 SVGAGI (reference sequence). The CDR3 region has the DNA TGTGCCAGCAGGGGAACGCAGGGTAGGGCAGATACGCAGTATTTT. Translating it yields CASRGTQGRADTQYF.

The chain has TRBV4-1 and TRBJ2-5; D is uncertain. The CDR3 totals 13 residues. The germline V and J ends were trimmed by 1 base and 4 bases, with 7 bases remaining between them. Germline V lookup: CDR1 MGHRA, CDR2 YSYEKL. The CDR3 region has the DNA TGCGCCAGCAGCCAAGGGCTAGTAGAGACCCAGTACTTC. Translated: CASSQGLVETQYF.

With regard to this clone: The sample has other DNA sequences that encode this CDR3 too. The chain is built from TRBV15 and TRBJ1-5, with 10 bases fitting TRBD1. Germline loops: CDR1 LNHNV, CDR2 YYDKDF (reference sequence). This CDR3 is 16 amino acids long. V lost 1 base and J lost 2; bases outside the gene matches: 2. CDR3 nucleotide sequence: TGTGCCACCAGCAGAGGGACAGGGGGGCGCAATCAGCCCCAGCATTTT. Amino acids: CATSRGTGGRNQPQHF.

The chain combines TRBV7-9 with TRBJ1-5; D unclear. V was clipped by 5 bases and J by 10 bases, with 12 bases between them. The CDR3 totals 12 residues. From germline, CDR1 is SEHNR and CDR2 FQNEAQ (reference sequence). The CDR3 DNA follows: TGTGCCAGCAGCCAGGAGGGTGGACCCCAGCATTTT. Protein: CASSQEGGPQHF.

The chain recombines TRBV5-4 with TRBJ2-3; D unclear. The CDR3 runs 14 residues. V was trimmed by 3 bases and J by 5 bases, leaving 13 bases between them. CDR1 is SGHNT and CDR2 is YYREEE in the germline V gene (reference sequence). The CDR3 DNA follows: TGTGCCAGCAGCTCGGGCCTCCGCGTAGATACGCAGTATTTT. Translated, it gives CASSSGLRVDTQYF.

The chain recombines TRBV5-8 with TRBJ1-1; TRBD1 agrees at 10 bases. Germline V gene data show CDR1 as SGHTS and CDR2 as YDEGEE. V was clipped by 4 bases and J by 5 bases; unmatched bases: 8. This CDR3 is built from 15 residues. CDR3 residues: CASSEPGQGRTEAFF. In nucleotides, the CDR3 is TGTGCCAGCAGCGAACCGGGACAGGGGAGGACTGAAGCTTTCTTT.

The V call is TRBV5-1, the J call TRBJ2-1; D may be TRBD2 (5 bases). Germline V gives CDR1 SGHRS, CDR2 YFSETQ. The V end was cut by 4 bases, the J end by 4 bases, with 12 bases between. The CDR3 is made up of 14 amino acids. CDR3 region: CASSGESGYNEQFF. CDR3 nucleotides: TGCGCCAGCAGCGGGGAGTCGGGATACAATGAGCAGTTCTTC.

The chain employs TRBV5-1 and TRBJ2-7, with TRBD2 identical over 10 bases. V trimming: 3 bases; J trimming: 0 bases; junction bases outside the gene matches: 9. This CDR3 contains 17 residues. CDR1 and CDR2 from the germline V gene are SGHRS and YFSETQ. This CDR3 is CASSSNSGGPSSYEQYF. DNA of the CDR3: TGCGCCAGCAGCTCTAATAGCGGGGGGCCCAGCTCCTACGAGCAGTACTTC.

This clone was recorded a few times. This chain joins TRBV15 and TRBJ2-7; 9 nucleotides match TRBD1. This CDR3 is built from 16 residues. CDR1 is LNHNV, CDR2 YYDKDF, per germline (reference sequence). Losses at the gene ends were 2 bases for V and 5 bases for J; bases not matched to a gene: 10. The CDR3 sequence: CATSRTPGQGRDEQYF. In DNA form, the CDR3 reads TGTGCCACCAGCAGAACCCCGGGACAGGGTAGGGACGAGCAGTACTTC.

The chain employs TRBV7-9 and TRBJ2-7; tentative D call: TRBD1 (5 bases). The V and J ends lost 1 base and 5 bases respectively, with 12 bases between them. Looked up from germline, CDR1 is SEHNR and CDR2 is FQNEAQ (reference sequence). The CDR3 has 14 amino acids. CDR3 in DNA: TGTGCCAGCAGCTTAGAGTCAGGGATCCACGAGCAGTACTTC. As protein: CASSLESGIHEQYF.

This chain joins TRBV19 and TRBJ1-3; D unclear. V dropped 6 bases and J dropped 2 bases, with 20 bases sitting between them. This CDR3 is built from 17 residues. CDR1 is LNHDA, CDR2 SQIVND, per germline (reference sequence). CDR3 bases: TGTGCCAGTAGCCCCACGGGATTTGACTCTCCTGGAAACACCATATATTTT. Its translation: CASSPTGFDSPGNTIYF.

The chain couples TRBV19 to TRBJ1-5, with a tentative D call TRBD1 (5 bases). CDR1 and CDR2 (germline): LNHDA, SQIVND (reference sequence). The CDR3 contains 14 residues. V dropped 7 bases and J dropped 4 bases, with 14 bases sitting between them. The CDR3 reads CASMGGEKNQPQHF. CDR3 sequence (DNA): TGTGCCAGTATGGGGGGGGAAAAGAATCAGCCCCAGCATTTT.

V gene TRBV11-2 combines with J gene TRBJ2-7, with unresolved D. This CDR3 comprises 11 residues. Germline values: CDR1 SGHAT, CDR2 FQNNGV. V was cut by 1 base and J by 7 bases, with 5 bases left in between. The DNA of the CDR3 is TGTGCCAGCAGCTTAGCTGGAGAGCAGTACTTC. Its protein product is CASSLAGEQYF.

This rearrangement joins TRBV29-1 to TRBJ2-1; 7 bases are shared with TRBD2. The CDR3 loop spans 14 amino acids. V trimming: 5 bases; J trimming: 5 bases; junction bases outside the gene matches: 9. The germline gives CDR1 SQVTM, CDR2 ANQGSEA. CDR3 nucleotide sequence: TGCAGCGTTCCCCCCCGCGGGAGAGACAATGAGCAGTTCTTC. Its translation is CSVPPRGRDNEQFF.

The chain is built from TRBV5-6 and TRBJ2-5, with D perhaps matching TRBD1 (6 bases). The CDR3 length is 15 residues. Trimming left V 0 bases short and J 6 bases short, with 15 bases between. Germline V gene sequence: CDR1 SGHDT, CDR2 YYEEEE. CDR3 protein: CASSLEGVRSKTQYF. CDR3 in DNA: TGTGCCAGCAGCTTGGAGGGGGTACGGTCGAAGACCCAGTACTTC.

The chain uses TRBV6-5 and TRBJ2-7, with 9 bases that match TRBD2. V shed 5 bases, J shed 0 bases, and the junction held 2 bases outside the gene matches. This CDR3 comprises 14 residues. The germline CDR1 and CDR2 sequences are MNHEY and SVGAGI. The CDR3 loop is CASSSGGTSYEQYF. CDR3 DNA: TGTGCCAGCAGTAGCGGGGGGACCTCCTACGAGCAGTACTTC.

This chain joins TRBV6-1 and TRBJ2-4, with TRBD2 identical over 8 bases. J gave up 3 bases and V 7 bases, and 5 bases lay outside the gene matches. The CDR3 is 14 amino acids. Per the germline V gene, CDR1 is MNHNS and CDR2 is SASEGT. CDR3 coding DNA: TGTGCCAGCATGGAGCGGGGGAACAAAAACATTCAGTACTTC. Translated, it gives CASMERGNKNIQYF.